One and the same sample provided the 31 T cell receptor beta chains below, sequenced in a study of blood T cell repertoires in COVID-19. TCRdb's copy holds only in-frame clones and misses some; the assay was immunoSEQ multiplex PCR. The table records about 380,000 clones, over 75% of them present only once. The source material was PBMCs or T cells enriched from blood (not recorded which). These receptor sequences come from a young man who had recovered from COVID-19.

The rearrangement uses TRBV3-1 (or the pseudogene TRBV3-2) and TRBJ2-5; D is possibly TRBD1 (7 bases). CDR1 is LGHDT, CDR2 YNNKEL, per germline (reference sequence). Trimming shortened V by 4 bases and J by 5 bases, and 20 bases separated the two germline ends. This CDR3 is built from 16 residues. CDR3 protein: CASSPADQGGRETQYF. The CDR3, as DNA: TGTGCCAGCAGCCCAGCGGACCAGGGGGGTCGGGAGACCCAGTACTTC.

The chain employs TRBV19 and TRBJ2-3, with D unresolved. CDR1 LNHDA and CDR2 SQIVND come from the germline V gene (reference sequence). Trimming pared 3 bases from V and 5 bases from J, leaving 9 bases between. The CDR3 spans 13 residues. The CDR3 protein is CASSIADLDTQYF. For the CDR3, the DNA is TGTGCCAGTAGTATCGCAGACTTAGATACGCAGTATTTT. Full variable domain (missing parts from reference TRBV19 and TRBJ2-3): DGGITQSPKYLFRKEGQNVTLSCEQNLNHDAMYWYRQDPGQGLRLIYYSQIVNDFQKGDIAEGYSVSREKKESFPLTVTSAQKNPTAFYLCASSIADLDTQYFGPGTRLTVL.

Only one count was recorded for this clone. V usage is TRBV19 and J usage is TRBJ2-2, with TRBD1 identical over 10 bases. Germline assignment: CDR1 LNHDA and CDR2 SQIVND (reference sequence). The CDR3 has 16 residues. V lost 7 bases to trimming and J lost 7 bases; unmatched junction nucleotides: 12. CDR3 in DNA: TGTGCCAGTAATGAGGACAGGGGGTTTTTCGGCGGGGAGCTGTTTTTT. Its protein is CASNEDRGFFGGELFF.

V is TRBV30 and J is TRBJ1-5; TRBD1 is a possible D gene (6 bases). V was shortened by 4 bases and J by 1 base, with 14 bases between the two germline ends. CDR3 length equals 15 residues. From germline, CDR1 is GTSNPN and CDR2 SVGIG (reference sequence). The CDR3 DNA sequence: TGTGCCTGGAACAGGGCAGCTGGGAGCAATCAGCCCCAGCATTTT. Its translation: CAWNRAAGSNQPQHF.

This clone appeared a single time. This chain uses TRBV11-2 with TRBJ1-1, with D possibly matching TRBD1 (6 bases). Per germline, CDR1 SGHAT and CDR2 FQNNGV. The ends were cut back, 0 bases at V and 4 bases at J, with 27 bases in the middle. This CDR3 is 20 amino acids long. CDR3 region: CASSLDFGGRLQGGGTEAFF. Here the CDR3 DNA reads TGTGCCAGCAGCTTAGATTTCGGGGGGCGACTCCAGGGCGGGGGCACTGAAGCTTTCTTT.

The chain recombines TRBV4-1 with TRBJ1-5; D may be TRBD1 (6 bases). The germline CDR1 and CDR2 sequences are MGHRA and YSYEKL. Trimming shortened V by 0 bases and J by 6 bases, and 12 bases separated the two germline ends. CDR3 length: 15 residues. The CDR3 region is CASSQDSRGVQPQHF. CDR3 bases: TGCGCCAGCAGCCAAGATAGCAGGGGTGTTCAGCCCCAGCATTTT.

The chain has TRBV2 and TRBJ2-7; D gene ambiguous. Per the germline V gene, CDR1 is SNHLY and CDR2 is FYNNEI. Trimming took 0 bases from V and 1 from J, leaving 19 bases between them. CDR3 length: 18 residues. CDR3 protein: CASSEASQAFSFSYEQYF. The CDR3 coding sequence is TGTGCCAGCAGTGAAGCCAGCCAGGCCTTCTCCTTTTCCTACGAGCAGTACTTC.

V usage is TRBV30 and J usage is TRBJ1-5; a possible D gene is TRBD1 (6 bases). The V end was cut by 4 bases, the J end by 0 bases, with 13 bases between. There are 15 residues in the CDR3. Germline CDR1 and CDR2: GTSNPN and SVGIG (reference sequence). Here the CDR3 reads CAWKKQGNSNQPQHF. DNA for the CDR3: TGTGCCTGGAAAAAGCAGGGGAATAGCAATCAGCCCCAGCATTTT.

This clone was observed a few times. The chain uses TRBV10-1 and TRBJ1-1, with a possible D match to TRBD1 (6 bases). This CDR3 is 14 amino acids long. Trimming removed 5 bases at V and 3 bases at J, with 13 bases between. Germline V gene sequence: CDR1 WNHNN, CDR2 SYGVQD (reference sequence). The CDR3 bases are TGCGCCAGCAGTTTAGGGGGGGAATACACTGAAGCTTTCTTT. Protein sequence: CASSLGGEYTEAFF.

The chain combines TRBV10-3 with TRBJ2-1; 10 nucleotides agree with TRBD2. CDR3 size: 14 residues. J gave up 2 bases and V 5 bases, and 0 bases lay outside the gene matches. CDR1 and CDR2 from the germline V gene are ENHRY and SYGVKD. CDR3: CAISSGGAYNEQFF. The CDR3 coding sequence is TGTGCCATCAGTAGCGGGGGGGCCTACAATGAGCAGTTCTTC.

V gene TRBV4-1 combines with J gene TRBJ1-5; 9 nucleotides line up with TRBD1. The CDR3 is made up of 15 amino acids. After removal of 6 bases from V and 7 bases from J, the junction contained 10 bases not matched to a gene. CDR1 MGHRA and CDR2 YSYEKL come from the germline V gene. CDR3 amino acids: CASSPTGGAGQPQHF. For the CDR3, the DNA is TGCGCCAGCAGTCCTACAGGGGGCGCCGGACAGCCCCAGCATTTT.

The genes are TRBV5-1 and TRBJ1-6; 9 nucleotides align to TRBD1. This CDR3 contains 17 residues. Losses at the gene ends were 4 bases for V and 5 bases for J; bases not matched to a gene: 10. In germline, CDR1 is SGHRS, CDR2 YFSETQ. CDR3 protein: CASSTTGTGSDNSPLHF. Written as DNA, the CDR3 is TGCGCCAGCAGCACAACCGGGACAGGGTCTGATAATTCACCCCTCCACTTT. The whole variable domain, filled in from reference TRBV5-1 and TRBJ1-6, reads KAGVTQTPRYLIKTRGQQVTLSCSPISGHRSVSWYQQTPGQGLQFLFEYFSETQRNKGNFPGRFSGRQFSNSRSEMNVSTLELGDSALYLCASSTTGTGSDNSPLHFGNGTRLTVT.

This chain connects TRBV5-6 to TRBJ2-7; D is unresolved. The CDR3 covers 14 residues. The germline CDR1 and CDR2 sequences are SGHDT and YYEEEE. Trimming cost V 0 bases and J 5 bases, with 12 bases left between them. The DNA for the CDR3 is TGTGCCAGCAGCTTGGGGGCGATAGTGAACGAGCAGTACTTC. Translation: CASSLGAIVNEQYF.

The chain employs TRBV10-3 and TRBJ1-1, with D possibly being TRBD1 (6 bases). CDR3 length equals 14 residues. V dropped 4 bases and J dropped 5 bases, with 14 bases sitting between them. CDR1 ENHRY and CDR2 SYGVKD come from the germline V gene. CDR3 coding DNA: TGTGCCATCAGTGTAGAGGGGGTCGTTACTGAAGCTTTCTTT. Its translation is CAISVEGVVTEAFF.

The gene calls are TRBV2 and TRBJ2-1, with TRBD2 identical over 12 bases. The germline CDR1 and CDR2 sequences are SNHLY and FYNNEI. CDR3 length equals 15 residues. V trimming: 7 bases; J trimming: 7 bases; junction bases outside the gene matches: 8. CDR3 residues: CASTLTSGGGNEQFF. CDR3 nucleotide sequence: TGTGCCAGCACTTTGACTAGCGGGGGCGGGAATGAGCAGTTCTTC.

In this sample, this clone turned up a few times. The CDR3 loop is CATSDTDRGTGYTF. The CDR3 DNA reads TGTGCCACCAGTGATACCGACAGGGGGACTGGCTACACCTTC. The chain combines TRBV24-1 with TRBJ1-2; 9 bases are a match to TRBD1. Germline V gene lookup returns CDR1 KGHDR and CDR2 SFDVKD. V shed 3 bases, J shed 7 bases, and the junction held 5 bases outside the gene matches. This CDR3 has 14 amino acids.

The chain couples TRBV12-3 or TRBV12-4 to TRBJ2-5, with D unclear. The CDR3 has 13 amino acids. The V gene lost 6 bases and the J gene lost 0 bases, with 8 bases spanning the gap. CDR3 bases: TGTGCCAGCAGGCCTGAGAACCAAGAGACCCAGTACTTC. It is translated as CASRPENQETQYF.

This rearrangement joins TRBV6-5 to TRBJ1-1; D is perhaps TRBD1 (5 bases). CDR1 is MNHEY, CDR2 SVGAGI, per germline. CDR3 size: 15 residues. Trimming removed 4 bases at V and 1 base at J, with 13 bases between. The DNA for the CDR3 is TGTGCCAGCAGTTTCGTATTCCAGGGGAACACTGAAGCTTTCTTT. It is translated as CASSFVFQGNTEAFF.

The chain employs TRBV7-9 and TRBJ1-2, with a tentative D call TRBD1 (5 bases). Between the trimmed V and J ends, which lost 5 bases and 6 bases, there was a span of 13 bases. CDR3 length: 13 amino acids. CDR1 is SEHNR, CDR2 FQNEAQ, per germline (reference sequence). CDR3 DNA sequence: TGTGCCAGCAGCCCCTCGGGGGTTCATGGCTACACCTTC. This translates into CASSPSGVHGYTF.

This clone appeared a few times. The V gene is TRBV7-9, the J gene TRBJ2-7; D might be TRBD1 (6 bases). Germline V gives CDR1 SEHNR, CDR2 FQNEAQ (reference sequence). Deletions cut 5 bases from V and 9 bases from J, with 11 bases between. The length of the CDR3 is 11 residues. The CDR3 coding sequence is TGTGCCAGCAGCGGGGGCCGAGGGCAGTACTTC. Translated: CASSGGRGQYF.

The CDR3: CASSGGTGYNEQFF. As DNA, the CDR3 is TGTGCCAGCAGTGGGGGGACAGGCTACAATGAGCAGTTCTTC. This sequence joins TRBV2 and TRBJ2-1; 8 bases match TRBD1. Germline V gives CDR1 SNHLY, CDR2 FYNNEI. V shed 4 bases, J shed 3 bases, and the junction held 2 bases outside the gene matches. This CDR3 is built from 14 residues.

The J gene is TRBJ1-1, the V gene TRBV19; D is unresolved. The CDR3 loop spans 13 amino acids. V shed 1 base and J shed 4 bases, with 7 bases lying between them. The germline CDR1 and CDR2 sequences are LNHDA and SQIVND (reference sequence). The CDR3 region is CASSIGGSTEAFF. The DNA of the CDR3 is TGTGCCAGTAGTATAGGTGGGAGCACTGAAGCTTTCTTT.

V gene TRBV9 combines with J gene TRBJ1-5; 10 bases match TRBD1. CDR3 length: 14 residues. V shed 4 bases, J shed 5 bases, and the junction held 3 bases outside the gene matches. Germline V gives CDR1 SGDLS, CDR2 YYNGEE. In nucleotides, the CDR3 is TGTGCCAGCAGCCTAGGGACAGGGGATCAGCCCCAGCATTTT. Encoded protein: CASSLGTGDQPQHF.

The chain joins TRBV12-5 to TRBJ2-2, with 8 bases identical to TRBD2. CDR1 and CDR2 (germline): LGHNT, FRNRAP. The CDR3 covers 18 residues. With 3 bases clipped from V and 2 bases from J, the junction kept 11 bases outside the gene matches. The CDR3 here is CASGLTIPTSANTGELFF. CDR3 DNA: TGTGCTAGTGGTTTAACCATCCCGACTAGCGCCAACACCGGGGAGCTGTTTTTT.

The chain employs TRBV5-1 and TRBJ2-7; 7 nucleotides agree with TRBD1. Germline V gives CDR1 SGHRS, CDR2 YFSETQ. V lost 0 bases to trimming and J lost 5 bases; unmatched junction nucleotides: 11. The CDR3 runs to 16 residues. The CDR3, as DNA: TGCGCCAGCAGCTTGGGTTGGGGACAGTCCGCTGACGAGCAGTACTTC. Translating gives CASSLGWGQSADEQYF.

V is TRBV12-5 and J is TRBJ1-2; the D is unclear. The CDR3 covers 13 residues. The germline V gene encodes CDR1 LGHNT and CDR2 FRNRAP. Deletions cut 3 bases from V and 2 bases from J, with 7 bases between. The CDR3 DNA sequence: TGTGCTAGTGGTTTTGCCAGGAACTATGGCTACACCTTC. Translation gives CASGFARNYGYTF.

V is TRBV19 and J is TRBJ1-4; D might be TRBD1 (5 bases). The CDR3 is 14 residues long. V dropped 4 bases and J dropped 11 bases, with 17 bases sitting between them. Germline V gene sequence: CDR1 LNHDA, CDR2 SQIVND (reference sequence). The CDR3 region has the DNA TGTGCCAGTAGTAGTGGGACTGCCCCCACTAAACTGTTTTTT. This translates into CASSSGTAPTKLFF.

The chain couples TRBV9 to TRBJ1-1; TRBD1 is a possible D gene (5 bases). V gave up 4 bases and J gave up 1 base, with 14 bases separating them. Germline V gene lookup returns CDR1 SGDLS and CDR2 YYNGEE. The CDR3 covers 15 residues. CDR3 nucleotides: TGTGCCAGCAGCAGGCTGGGGCAGTCGAACACTGAAGCTTTCTTT. As protein: CASSRLGQSNTEAFF.

The V and J genes are TRBV5-5 and TRBJ2-7; D is possibly TRBD1 (5 bases). The CDR3 is 15 amino acids. Deletions cut 5 bases from V and 2 bases from J, with 17 bases between. The germline V gene encodes CDR1 SGHKS and CDR2 YYEKEE (reference sequence). CDR3 sequence (DNA): TGTGCCAGCAGTCGTTTCTCAGGGAATCCCTACGAGCAGTACTTC. Protein product: CASSRFSGNPYEQYF.

The chain uses TRBV4-3 and TRBJ1-5; 9 bases are shared with TRBD1. This CDR3 region has 16 residues. Germline V lookup: CDR1 LGHNA, CDR2 YSLEER. J lost 6 bases, V lost 0 bases, and 6 bases had no gene match. The CDR3 protein is CASSQDVGTGFQPQHF. The CDR3 nucleotides read TGCGCCAGCAGCCAAGACGTCGGGACAGGGTTTCAGCCCCAGCATTTT.

V usage is TRBV4-3 and J usage is TRBJ1-2; 9 bases agree with TRBD1. From germline, CDR1 is LGHNA and CDR2 YSLEER. The CDR3 length is 16 residues. V trimming: 0 bases; J trimming: 6 bases; junction bases outside the gene matches: 8. The CDR3 here is CASSQDSGTGLDGYTF. CDR3 coding DNA: TGCGCCAGCAGCCAAGATTCCGGGACAGGGTTGGATGGCTACACCTTC.